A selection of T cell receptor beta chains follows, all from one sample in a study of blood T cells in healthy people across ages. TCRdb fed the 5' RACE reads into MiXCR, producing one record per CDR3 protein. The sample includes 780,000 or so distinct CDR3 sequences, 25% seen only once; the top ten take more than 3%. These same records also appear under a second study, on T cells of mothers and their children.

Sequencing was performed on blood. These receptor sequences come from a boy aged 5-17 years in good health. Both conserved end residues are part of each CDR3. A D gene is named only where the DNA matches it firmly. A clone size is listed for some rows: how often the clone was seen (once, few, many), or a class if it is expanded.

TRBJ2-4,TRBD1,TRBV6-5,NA,CAGSDRTTGERNIQYF,TGTGCCGGCAGCGACCGGACGACAGGGGAGCGGAACATTCAGTACTTC
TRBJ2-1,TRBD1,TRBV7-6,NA,CASSAEDRYLSYNEQFF,TGTGCCAGCAGCGCCGAGGACAGGTACCTCTCCTACAATGAGCAGTTCTTC
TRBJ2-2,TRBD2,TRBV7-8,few,CASSLESSGTPRNTGELFF,TGTGCCAGCAGCTTGGAGAGTAGCGGGACCCCGAGGAACACCGGGGAGCTGTTTTTT
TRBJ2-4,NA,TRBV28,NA,CASSSPGLNIQYF,TGTGCCAGCAGCTCTCCAGGACTAAACATTCAGTACTTC
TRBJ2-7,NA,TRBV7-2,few,CASSLGPETEQYF,TGTGCCAGCAGCTTAGGTCCGGAGACCGAGCAGTACTTC
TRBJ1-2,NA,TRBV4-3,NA,CASSQDRAAQGSSDGYTF,TGCGCCAGCAGCCAAGATAGGGCAGCCCAGGGGAGTTCGGATGGCTACACCTTC
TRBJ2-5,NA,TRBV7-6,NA,CASSLPKGEQYF,TGTGCCAGCAGCTTACCCAAGGGAGAGCAGTACTTC
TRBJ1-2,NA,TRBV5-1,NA,CASSLGDFDYGYTF,TGCGCCAGCAGCTTGGGGGATTTCGACTATGGCTACACCTTC
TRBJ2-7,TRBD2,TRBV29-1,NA,CSARGGSSYEQYF,TGCAGCGCCCGGGGGGGGAGCTCCTACGAGCAGTACTTC
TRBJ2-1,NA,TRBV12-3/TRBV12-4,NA,CASSEGRQPREQFF,TGTGCCAGCAGTGAGGGACGCCAACCGCGTGAGCAGTTCTTC
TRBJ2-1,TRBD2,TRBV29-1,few,CSVAGLAGGRRSNEQFF,TGCAGCGTTGCCGGACTAGCGGGAGGGAGGCGGTCCAATGAGCAGTTCTTC
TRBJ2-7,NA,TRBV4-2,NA,CASSQGLRRGEEAEQYF,TGTGCCAGCAGCCAAGGCCTAAGGAGAGGGGAAGAAGCCGAGCAGTACTTC
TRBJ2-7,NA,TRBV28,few,CASSRDATYEQYF,TGTGCCAGCTCCCGGGACGCAACCTACGAGCAGTACTTC
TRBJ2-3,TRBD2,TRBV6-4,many,CASSRTSGSTDTQYF,TGTGCCAGCAGTCGGACTAGCGGGAGCACAGATACGCAGTATTTT
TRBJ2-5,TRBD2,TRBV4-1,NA,CASSQDSSGRETQYF,TGCGCCAGCAGCCAAGATTCTAGCGGGAGAGAGACCCAGTACTTC
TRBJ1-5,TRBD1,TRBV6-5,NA,CASSNDRGGNQPQHF,TGTGCCAGCAGTAACGACAGGGGTGGCAATCAGCCCCAGCATTTT
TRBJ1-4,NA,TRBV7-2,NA,CASSFDAQSPNEKLFF,TGTGCCAGCAGCTTCGATGCTCAATCCCCGAATGAAAAACTGTTTTTT
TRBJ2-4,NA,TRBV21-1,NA,CASKIIWRGMWIAKNIQYF,TGTGCCAGCAAAATTATCTGGCGGGGGATGTGGATAGCCAAAAACATTCAGTACTTC
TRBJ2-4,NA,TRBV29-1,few,CSASPGPRELAKNIQYF,TGCAGCGCAAGTCCGGGACCCCGGGAACTAGCCAAAAACATTCAGTACTTC
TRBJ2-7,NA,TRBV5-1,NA,CASSLVRGYEQYF,TGCGCCAGCAGCTTGGTTAGGGGCTACGAGCAGTACTTC
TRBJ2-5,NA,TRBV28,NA,CASSFGPPGETQYF,TGTGCCAGCAGTTTCGGACCTCCGGGGGAGACCCAGTACTTC
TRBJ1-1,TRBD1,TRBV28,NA,CASSSGQGYTEAFF,TGTGCCAGCAGTTCAGGACAGGGGTACACTGAAGCTTTCTTT
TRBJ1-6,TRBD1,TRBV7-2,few,CASSHPTRGDNSPLHF,TGTGCCAGTAGCCACCCGACCAGGGGGGATAATTCACCCCTCCACTTT